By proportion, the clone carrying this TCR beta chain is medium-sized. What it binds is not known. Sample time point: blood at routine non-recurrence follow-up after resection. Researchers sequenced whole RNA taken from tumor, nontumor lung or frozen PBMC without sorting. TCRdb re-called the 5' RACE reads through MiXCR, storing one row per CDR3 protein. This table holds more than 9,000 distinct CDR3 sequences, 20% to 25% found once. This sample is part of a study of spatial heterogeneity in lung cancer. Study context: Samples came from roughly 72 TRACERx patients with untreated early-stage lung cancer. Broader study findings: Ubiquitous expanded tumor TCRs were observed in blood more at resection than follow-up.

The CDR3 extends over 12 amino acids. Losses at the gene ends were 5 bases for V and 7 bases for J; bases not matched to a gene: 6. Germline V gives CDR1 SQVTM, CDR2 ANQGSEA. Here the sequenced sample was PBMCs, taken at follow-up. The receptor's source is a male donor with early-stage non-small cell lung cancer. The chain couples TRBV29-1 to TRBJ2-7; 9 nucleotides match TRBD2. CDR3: CSVHRRGGEQYF. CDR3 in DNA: TGCAGCGTTCACAGGCGGGGGGGAGAGCAGTACTTC.